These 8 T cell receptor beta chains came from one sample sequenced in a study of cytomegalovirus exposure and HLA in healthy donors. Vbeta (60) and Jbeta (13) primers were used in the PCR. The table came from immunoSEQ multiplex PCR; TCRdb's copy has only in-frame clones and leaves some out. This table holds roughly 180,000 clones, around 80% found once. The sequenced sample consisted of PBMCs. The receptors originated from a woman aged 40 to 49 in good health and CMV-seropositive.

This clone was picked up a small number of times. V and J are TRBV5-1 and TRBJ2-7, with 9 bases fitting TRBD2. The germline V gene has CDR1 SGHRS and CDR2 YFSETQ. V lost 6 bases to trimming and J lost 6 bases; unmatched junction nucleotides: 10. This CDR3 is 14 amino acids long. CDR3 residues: CASTEGLAVGEQYF. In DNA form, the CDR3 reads TGCGCCAGCACCGAGGGACTAGCCGTCGGCGAGCAGTACTTC.

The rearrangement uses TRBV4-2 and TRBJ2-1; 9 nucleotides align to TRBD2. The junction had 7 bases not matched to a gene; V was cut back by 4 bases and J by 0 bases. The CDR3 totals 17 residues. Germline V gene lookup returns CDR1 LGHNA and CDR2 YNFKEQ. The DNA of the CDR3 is TGTGCCAGCAGCCCTCGGACTAGCGCGTACTCCTACAATGAGCAGTTCTTC. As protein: CASSPRTSAYSYNEQFF.

The CDR3 loop is CASSQAAGQNEQFF. CDR3 nucleotide sequence: TGTGCCAGCAGCCAGGCCGCGGGCCAAAATGAGCAGTTCTTC. The chain employs TRBV4-2 and TRBJ2-1; D might be TRBD2 (5 bases). Per germline, CDR1 LGHNA and CDR2 YNFKEQ. This CDR3 spans 14 amino acids. Trimming pared 3 bases from V and 7 bases from J, leaving 13 bases between.

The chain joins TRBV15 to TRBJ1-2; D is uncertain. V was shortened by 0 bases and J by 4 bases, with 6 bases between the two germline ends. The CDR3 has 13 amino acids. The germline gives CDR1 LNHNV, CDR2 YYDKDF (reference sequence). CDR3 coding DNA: TGTGCCACCAGCAGAGACGGTGTCTATGGCTACACCTTC. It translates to CATSRDGVYGYTF.

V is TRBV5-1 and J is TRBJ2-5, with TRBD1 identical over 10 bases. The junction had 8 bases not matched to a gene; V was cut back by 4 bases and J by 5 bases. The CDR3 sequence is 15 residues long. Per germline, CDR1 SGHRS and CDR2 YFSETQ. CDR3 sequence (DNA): TGCGCCAGCAGCCCGGGGACAGGGGCTCAGGAGACCCAGTACTTC. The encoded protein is CASSPGTGAQETQYF.

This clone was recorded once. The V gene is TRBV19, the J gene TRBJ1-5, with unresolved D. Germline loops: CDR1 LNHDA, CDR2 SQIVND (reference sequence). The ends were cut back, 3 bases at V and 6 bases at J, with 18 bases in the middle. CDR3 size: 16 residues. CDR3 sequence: CASSIKRSSRSQPQHF. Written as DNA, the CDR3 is TGTGCCAGTAGTATTAAGCGGTCCAGTCGCTCTCAGCCCCAGCATTTT.

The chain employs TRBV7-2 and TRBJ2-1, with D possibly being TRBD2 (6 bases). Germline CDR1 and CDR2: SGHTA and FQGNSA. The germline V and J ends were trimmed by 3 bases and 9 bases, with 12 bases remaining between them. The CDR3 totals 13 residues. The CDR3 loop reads CASSLGGSGEQFF. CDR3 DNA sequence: TGTGCCAGCAGCTTGGGGGGAAGCGGTGAGCAGTTCTTC.

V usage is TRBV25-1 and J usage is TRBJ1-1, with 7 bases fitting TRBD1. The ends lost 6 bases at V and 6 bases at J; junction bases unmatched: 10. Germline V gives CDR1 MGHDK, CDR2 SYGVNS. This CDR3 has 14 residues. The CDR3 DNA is TGTGCCAGCAGAAACACCGGGACAGCTTCTGAAGCTTTCTTT. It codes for CASRNTGTASEAFF.